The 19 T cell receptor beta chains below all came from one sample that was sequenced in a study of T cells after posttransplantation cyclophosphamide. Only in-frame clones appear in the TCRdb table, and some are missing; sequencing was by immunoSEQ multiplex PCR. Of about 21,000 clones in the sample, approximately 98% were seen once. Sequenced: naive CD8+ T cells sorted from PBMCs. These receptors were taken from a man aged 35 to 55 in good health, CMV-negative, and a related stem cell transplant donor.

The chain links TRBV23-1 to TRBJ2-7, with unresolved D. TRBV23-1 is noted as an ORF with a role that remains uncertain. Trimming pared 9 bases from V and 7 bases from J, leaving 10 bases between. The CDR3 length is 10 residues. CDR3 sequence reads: CARPEWEQYF. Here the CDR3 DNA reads TGCGCCAGACCCGAGTGGGAGCAGTACTTC.

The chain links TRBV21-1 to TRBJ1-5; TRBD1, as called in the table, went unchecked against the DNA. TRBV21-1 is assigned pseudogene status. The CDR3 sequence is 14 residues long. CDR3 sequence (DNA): TGTGCCAGCAGCATACGACAGGGGCAACAGCCCCAGCATTTT. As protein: CASSIRQGQQPQHF.

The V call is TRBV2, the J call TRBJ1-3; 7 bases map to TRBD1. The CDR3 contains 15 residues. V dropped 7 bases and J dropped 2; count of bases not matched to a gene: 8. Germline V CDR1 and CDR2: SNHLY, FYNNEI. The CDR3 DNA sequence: TGTGCCAGCAAGACAGGGCCCGGCGCTGGAAACACCATATATTTT. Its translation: CASKTGPGAGNTIYF.

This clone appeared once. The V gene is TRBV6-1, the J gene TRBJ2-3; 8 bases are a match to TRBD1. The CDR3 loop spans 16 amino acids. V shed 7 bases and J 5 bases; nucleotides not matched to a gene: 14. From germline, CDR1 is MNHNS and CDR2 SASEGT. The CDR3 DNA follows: TGTGCCAGCATCGAAGCTGGCCAGGGGGCGGAAGATACGCAGTATTTT. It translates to CASIEAGQGAEDTQYF.

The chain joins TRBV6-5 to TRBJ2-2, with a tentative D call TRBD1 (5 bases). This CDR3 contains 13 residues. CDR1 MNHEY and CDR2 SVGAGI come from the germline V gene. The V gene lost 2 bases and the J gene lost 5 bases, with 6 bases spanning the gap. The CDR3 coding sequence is TGTGCCAGCAGTTACACAGGAACCGGGGAGCTGTTTTTT. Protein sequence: CASSYTGTGELFF.

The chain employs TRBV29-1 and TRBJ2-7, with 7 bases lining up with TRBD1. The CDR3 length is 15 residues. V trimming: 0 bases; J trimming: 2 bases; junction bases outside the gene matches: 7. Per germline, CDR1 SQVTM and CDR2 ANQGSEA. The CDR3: CSVEDITGDPYEQYF. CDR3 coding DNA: TGCAGCGTTGAAGACATAACAGGGGACCCCTACGAGCAGTACTTC.

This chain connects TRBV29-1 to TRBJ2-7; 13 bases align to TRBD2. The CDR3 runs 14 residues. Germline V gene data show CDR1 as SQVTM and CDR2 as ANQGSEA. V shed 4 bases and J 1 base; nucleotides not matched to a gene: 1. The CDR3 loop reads CSVAGLAGSYEQYF. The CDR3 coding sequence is TGCAGCGTTGCGGGACTAGCGGGATCCTACGAGCAGTACTTC.

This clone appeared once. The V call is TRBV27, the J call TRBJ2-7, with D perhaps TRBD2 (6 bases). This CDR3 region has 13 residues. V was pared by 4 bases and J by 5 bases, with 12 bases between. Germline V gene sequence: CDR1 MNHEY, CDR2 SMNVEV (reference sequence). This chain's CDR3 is CASSSGGGNEQYF. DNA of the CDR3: TGTGCCAGCAGTTCTGGGGGAGGAAACGAGCAGTACTTC.

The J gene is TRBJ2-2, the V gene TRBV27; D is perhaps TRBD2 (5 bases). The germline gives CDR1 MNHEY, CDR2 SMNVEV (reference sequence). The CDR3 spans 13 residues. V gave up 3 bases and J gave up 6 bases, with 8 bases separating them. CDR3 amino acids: CASSFGLAGELFF. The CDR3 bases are TGTGCCAGCAGTTTTGGACTCGCCGGGGAGCTGTTTTTT.

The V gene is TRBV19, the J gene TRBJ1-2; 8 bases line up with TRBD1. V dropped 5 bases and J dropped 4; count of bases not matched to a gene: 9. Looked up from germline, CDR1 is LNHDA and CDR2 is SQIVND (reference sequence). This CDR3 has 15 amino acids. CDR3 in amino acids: CASSLRDRMFYGYTF. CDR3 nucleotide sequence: TGTGCCAGTAGTCTCCGGGACAGGATGTTCTATGGCTACACCTTC.

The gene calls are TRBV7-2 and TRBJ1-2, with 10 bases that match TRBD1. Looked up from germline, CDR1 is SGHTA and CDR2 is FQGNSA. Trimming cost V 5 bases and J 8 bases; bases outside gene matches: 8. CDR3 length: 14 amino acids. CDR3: CASSPTGTGDGYTF. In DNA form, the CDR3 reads TGTGCCAGCAGCCCCACCGGGACAGGGGACGGCTACACCTTC. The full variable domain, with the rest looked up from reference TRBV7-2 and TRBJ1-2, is GAGVSQSPSNKVTEKGKDVELRCDPISGHTALYWYRQSLGQGLEFLIYFQGNSAPDKSGLPSDRFSAERTGGSVSTLTIQRTQQEDSAVYLCASSPTGTGDGYTFGSGTRLTVV.

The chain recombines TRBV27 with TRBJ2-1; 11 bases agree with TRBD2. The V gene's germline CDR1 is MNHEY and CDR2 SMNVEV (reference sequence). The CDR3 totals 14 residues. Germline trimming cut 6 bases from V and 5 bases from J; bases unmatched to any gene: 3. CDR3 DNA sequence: TGTGCCAGCAGACTAGCGGGAGTAAACAATGAGCAGTTCTTC. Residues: CASRLAGVNNEQFF.

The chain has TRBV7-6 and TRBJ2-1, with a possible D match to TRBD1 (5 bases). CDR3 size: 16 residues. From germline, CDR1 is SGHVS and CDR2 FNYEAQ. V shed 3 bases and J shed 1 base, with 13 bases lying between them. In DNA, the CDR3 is TGTGCCAGCAGCTTCGGAACCAGGGAATCCTACAATGAGCAGTTCTTC. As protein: CASSFGTRESYNEQFF.

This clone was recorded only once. The CDR3 sequence: CASSLGGRPYEQYF. The CDR3 DNA sequence: TGTGCCAGCAGTTTGGGGGGGCGTCCCTACGAGCAGTACTTC. The rearrangement links TRBV27 to TRBJ2-7; tentative D call: TRBD2 (7 bases). The germline V gene has CDR1 MNHEY and CDR2 SMNVEV (reference sequence). Between the trimmed V and J ends, which lost 3 bases and 2 bases, there was a span of 11 bases. The CDR3 is made up of 14 amino acids.

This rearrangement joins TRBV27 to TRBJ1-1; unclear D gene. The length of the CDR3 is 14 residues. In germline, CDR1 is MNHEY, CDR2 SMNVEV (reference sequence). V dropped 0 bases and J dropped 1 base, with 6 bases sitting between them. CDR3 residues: CASSLSPQNTEAFF. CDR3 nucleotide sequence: TGTGCCAGCAGTTTATCCCCCCAGAACACTGAAGCTTTCTTT.

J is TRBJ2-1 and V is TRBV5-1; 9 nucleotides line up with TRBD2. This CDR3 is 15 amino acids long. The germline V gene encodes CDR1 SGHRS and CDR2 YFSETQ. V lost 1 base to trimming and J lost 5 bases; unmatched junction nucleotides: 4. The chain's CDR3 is CASSLTWTSDNEQFF. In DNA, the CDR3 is TGCGCCAGCAGCTTGACTTGGACTAGCGACAATGAGCAGTTCTTC. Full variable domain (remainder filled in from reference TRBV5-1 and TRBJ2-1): KAGVTQTPRYLIKTRGQQVTLSCSPISGHRSVSWYQQTPGQGLQFLFEYFSETQRNKGNFPGRFSGRQFSNSRSEMNVSTLELGDSALYLCASSLTWTSDNEQFFGPGTRLTVL.

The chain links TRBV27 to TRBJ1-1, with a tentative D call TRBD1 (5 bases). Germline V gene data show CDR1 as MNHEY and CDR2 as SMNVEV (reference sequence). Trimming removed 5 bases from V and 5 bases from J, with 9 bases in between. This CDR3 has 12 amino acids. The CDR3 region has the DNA TGTGCCAGCAGTGCAGGGATTACTGAAGCTTTCTTT. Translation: CASSAGITEAFF.

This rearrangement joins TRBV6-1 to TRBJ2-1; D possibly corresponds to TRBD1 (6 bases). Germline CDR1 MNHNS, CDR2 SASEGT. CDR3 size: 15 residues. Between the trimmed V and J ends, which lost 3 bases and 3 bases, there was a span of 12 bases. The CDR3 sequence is CASSDDRIYYNEQFF. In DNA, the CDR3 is TGTGCCAGCAGTGATGACAGGATATACTACAATGAGCAGTTCTTC.

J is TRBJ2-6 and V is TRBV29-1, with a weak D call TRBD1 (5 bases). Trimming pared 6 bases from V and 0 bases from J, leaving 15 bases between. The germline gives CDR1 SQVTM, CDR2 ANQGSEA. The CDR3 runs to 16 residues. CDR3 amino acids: CSVPQVANSGANVLTF. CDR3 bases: TGCAGCGTGCCACAGGTGGCGAACTCTGGGGCCAACGTCCTGACTTTC.